The T cell receptor (beta chain) under discussion was sequenced for a study of blood T cell repertoires in COVID-19. V lost 2 bases to trimming and J lost 5 bases; unmatched junction nucleotides: 6. The germline gives CDR1 SGHTA, CDR2 FQGNSA. CDR3 length: 16 residues. Repertoires were generated with immunoSEQ multiplex PCR, while TCRdb's copy carries only in-frame clones and drops some. The sample lists fewer than 250,000 clones, 82% occurring once. The chain joins TRBV7-2 to TRBJ2-5, with TRBD2 matching over 12 bases. The sample was peripheral blood. The sequence came from a woman aged 70-85 years with acute or convalescent COVID-19. The CDR3 DNA reads TGTGCCAGCAGCTTAACTAGCGGGGGGCTTTTTGAGACCCAGTACTTC. Translated, it gives CASSLTSGGLFETQYF. Combining the CDR3 with reference TRBV7-2 and TRBJ2-5 gives the whole variable domain GAGVSQSPSNKVTEKGKDVELRCDPISGHTALYWYRQSLGQGLEFLIYFQGNSAPDKSGLPSDRFSAERTGGSVSTLTIQRTQQEDSAVYLCASSLTSGGLFETQYFGPGTRLLVL.